This T cell receptor beta chain was documented in a study of cytomegalovirus exposure and HLA in healthy donors. Whole-study findings and limits: Published work reported that the classifier diagnosed cytomegalovirus status with high specificity and sensitivity. Among TCR beta chains of equal frequency, HLA-associated ones were more clonally expanded in a later analysis. CMV antigen specificity of a few CMV-associated chains was confirmed in vitro.

After removal of 6 bases from V and 1 base from J, the junction contained 4 bases not matched to a gene. CDR3 size: 13 residues. CDR1 and CDR2 (germline): SQVTM, ANQGSEA. Nominally healthy donors were sampled, though unrecorded immune exposures were likely. The PCR was carried out with 60 Vbeta primers and 13 Jbeta primers. Clones were read by immunoSEQ multiplex PCR, and TCRdb kept only the in-frame ones, dropping some. Recorded for this sample: 150,000 to 250,000 clones. A remark on this clone: What it recognizes is unknown.

The gene calls are TRBV29-1 and TRBJ1-1; 8 bases agree with TRBD1. This sequence originates from a boy between 10 and 17 years old in good health and CMV-seronegative. The specimen was PBMCs. CDR3 sequence: CSVADRGNTEAFF. CDR3 in DNA: TGCAGCGTCGCCGACAGGGGGAACACTGAAGCTTTCTTT. The full variable domain, its missing parts supplied by reference TRBV29-1 and TRBJ1-1, is SAVISQKPSRDICQRGTSLTIQCQVDSQVTMMFWYRQQPGQSLTLIATANQGSEATYESGFVIDKFPISRPNLTFSTLTVSNMSPEDSSIYLCSVADRGNTEAFFGQGTRLTVV.